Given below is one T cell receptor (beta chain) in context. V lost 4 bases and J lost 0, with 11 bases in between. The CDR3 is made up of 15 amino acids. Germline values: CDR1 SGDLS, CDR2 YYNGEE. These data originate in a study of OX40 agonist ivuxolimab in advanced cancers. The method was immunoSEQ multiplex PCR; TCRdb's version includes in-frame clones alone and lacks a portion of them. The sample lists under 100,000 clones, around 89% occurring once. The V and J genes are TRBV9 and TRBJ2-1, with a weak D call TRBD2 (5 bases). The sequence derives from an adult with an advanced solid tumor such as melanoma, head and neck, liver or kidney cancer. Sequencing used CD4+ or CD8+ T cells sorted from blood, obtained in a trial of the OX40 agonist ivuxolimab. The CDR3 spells CASSLEGSSYNEQFF. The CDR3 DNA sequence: TGTGCCAGCAGCTTAGAGGGTAGCTCCTACAATGAGCAGTTCTTC.